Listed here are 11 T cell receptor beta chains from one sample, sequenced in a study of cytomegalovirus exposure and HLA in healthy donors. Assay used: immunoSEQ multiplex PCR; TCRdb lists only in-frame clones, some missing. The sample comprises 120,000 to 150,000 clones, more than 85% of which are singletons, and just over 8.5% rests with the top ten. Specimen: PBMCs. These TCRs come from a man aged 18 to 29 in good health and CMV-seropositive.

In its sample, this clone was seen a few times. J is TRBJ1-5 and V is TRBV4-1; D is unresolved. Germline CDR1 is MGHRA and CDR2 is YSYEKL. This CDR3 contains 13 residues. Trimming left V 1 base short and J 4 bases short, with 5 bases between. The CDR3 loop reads CASSQGLNQPQHF. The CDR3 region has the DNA TGCGCCAGCAGCCAAGGTCTTAATCAGCCCCAGCATTTT.

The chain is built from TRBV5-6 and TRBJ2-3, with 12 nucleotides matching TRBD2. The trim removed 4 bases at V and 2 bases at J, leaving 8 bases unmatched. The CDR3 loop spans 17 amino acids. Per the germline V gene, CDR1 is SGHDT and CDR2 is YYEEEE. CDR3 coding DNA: TGTGCCAGCAGCGGGCAAGGGACTAGCGGGCCCACAGATACGCAGTATTTT. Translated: CASSGQGTSGPTDTQYF.

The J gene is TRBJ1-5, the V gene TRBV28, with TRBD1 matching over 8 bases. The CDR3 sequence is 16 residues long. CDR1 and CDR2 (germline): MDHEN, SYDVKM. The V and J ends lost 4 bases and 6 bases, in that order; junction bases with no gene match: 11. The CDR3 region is CASSYPTGDFSQPQHF. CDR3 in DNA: TGTGCCAGCAGTTACCCGACAGGGGATTTCTCTCAGCCCCAGCATTTT.

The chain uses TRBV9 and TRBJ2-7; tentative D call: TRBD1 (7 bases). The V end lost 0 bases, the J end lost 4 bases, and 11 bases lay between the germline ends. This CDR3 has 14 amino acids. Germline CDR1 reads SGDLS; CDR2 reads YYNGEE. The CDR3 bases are TGTGCCAGCAGCGTAGGGCCAGGGGGGTACGAGCAGTACTTC. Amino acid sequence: CASSVGPGGYEQYF.

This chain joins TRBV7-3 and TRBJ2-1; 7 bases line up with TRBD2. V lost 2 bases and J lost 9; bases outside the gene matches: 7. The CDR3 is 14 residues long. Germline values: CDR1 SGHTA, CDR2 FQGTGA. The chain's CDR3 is CASSLSGLPSEQFF. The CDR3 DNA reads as TGTGCCAGCAGCTTATCGGGACTACCTAGTGAGCAGTTCTTC.

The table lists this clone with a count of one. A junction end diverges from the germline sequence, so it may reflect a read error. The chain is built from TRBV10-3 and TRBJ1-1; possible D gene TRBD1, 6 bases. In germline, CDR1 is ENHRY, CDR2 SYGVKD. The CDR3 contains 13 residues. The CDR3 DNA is TGTGCCATCAGTGAGAGTCGGGACATACCCCTTCGTTTT. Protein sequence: CAISESRDIPLRF.

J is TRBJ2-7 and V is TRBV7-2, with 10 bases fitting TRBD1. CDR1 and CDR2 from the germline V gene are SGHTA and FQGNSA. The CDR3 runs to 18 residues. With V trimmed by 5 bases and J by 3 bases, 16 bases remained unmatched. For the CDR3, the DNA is TGTGCCAGCAGCCTTCACCGCGGTCCGGGACAGGGGCACTACGAGCAGTACTTC. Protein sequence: CASSLHRGPGQGHYEQYF.

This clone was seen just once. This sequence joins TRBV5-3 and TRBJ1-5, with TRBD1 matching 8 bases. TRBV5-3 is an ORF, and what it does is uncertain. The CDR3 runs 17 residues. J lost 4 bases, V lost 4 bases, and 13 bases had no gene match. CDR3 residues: CARSTQGQASENQPQHF. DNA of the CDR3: TGTGCCAGAAGCACCCAGGGACAGGCCAGCGAGAATCAGCCCCAGCATTTT.

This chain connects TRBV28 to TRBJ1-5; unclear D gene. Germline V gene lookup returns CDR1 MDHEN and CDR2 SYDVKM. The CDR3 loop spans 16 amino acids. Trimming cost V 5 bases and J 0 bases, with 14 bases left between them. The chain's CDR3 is CASSTRSPPSNQPQHF. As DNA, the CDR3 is TGTGCCAGCAGTACGCGGTCCCCCCCTAGCAATCAGCCCCAGCATTTT.

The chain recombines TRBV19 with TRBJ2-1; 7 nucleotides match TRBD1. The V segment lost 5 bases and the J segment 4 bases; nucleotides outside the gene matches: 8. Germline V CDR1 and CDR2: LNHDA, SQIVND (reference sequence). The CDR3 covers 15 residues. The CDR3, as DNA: TGTGCCAGTAGTGACCGCGGACAGGCTTACAATGAGCAGTTCTTC. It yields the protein CASSDRGQAYNEQFF.

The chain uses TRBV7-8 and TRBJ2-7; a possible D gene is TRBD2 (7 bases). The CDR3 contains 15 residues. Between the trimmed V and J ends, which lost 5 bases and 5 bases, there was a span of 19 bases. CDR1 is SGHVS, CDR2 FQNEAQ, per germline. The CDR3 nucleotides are TGTGCCAGCAGCCCAGAAAGGGGGGGTAGGGACGAGCAGTACTTC. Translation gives CASSPERGGRDEQYF. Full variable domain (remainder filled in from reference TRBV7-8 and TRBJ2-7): GAGVSQSPRYKVAKRGQDVALRCDPISGHVSLFWYQQALGQGPEFLTYFQNEAQLDKSGLPSDRFFAERPEGSVSTLKIQRTQQEDSAVYLCASSPERGGRDEQYFGPGTRLTVT.